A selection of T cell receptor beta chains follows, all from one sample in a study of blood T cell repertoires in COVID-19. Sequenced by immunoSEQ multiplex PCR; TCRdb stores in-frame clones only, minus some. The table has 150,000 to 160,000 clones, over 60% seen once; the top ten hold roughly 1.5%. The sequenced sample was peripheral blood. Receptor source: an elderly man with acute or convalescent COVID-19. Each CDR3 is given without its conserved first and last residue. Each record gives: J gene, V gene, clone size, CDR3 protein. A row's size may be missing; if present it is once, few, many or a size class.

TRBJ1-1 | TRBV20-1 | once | SARVLTEAF
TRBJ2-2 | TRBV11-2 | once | ASSLVLGANTGELF
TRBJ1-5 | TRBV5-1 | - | ASSSTGGYNQPQH
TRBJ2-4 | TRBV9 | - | ASSVATSGGAKNIQY
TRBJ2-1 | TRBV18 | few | ASSPRSQRQGVWDEQF
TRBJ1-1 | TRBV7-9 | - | ASINRGTEAF
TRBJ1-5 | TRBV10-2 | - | ASSGANSNQPQH
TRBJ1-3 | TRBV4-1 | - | ASSQAGAGRAGNTIY
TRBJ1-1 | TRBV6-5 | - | ASKEQESMNTEAF
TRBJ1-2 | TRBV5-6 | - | ASSLDRVTANYGYT
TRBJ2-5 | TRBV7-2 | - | ASSLEAGGGPETQY
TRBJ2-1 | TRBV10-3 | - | AISPGGRSNEQF
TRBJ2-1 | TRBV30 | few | ACKKQAEGYNEQF